The 17 T cell receptor beta chains below all came from one sample that was sequenced in a study of blood T cell repertoires in COVID-19. Libraries were prepared by immunoSEQ multiplex PCR; TCRdb keeps only in-frame clonotypes and omits some of them. The sample has 300,000 to 400,000 clones; approximately 86% are singletons. The sequenced sample consisted of peripheral blood. The receptors were sampled from a woman aged 55-75 years with COVID-19, enrolled during active disease.

V gene TRBV4-2 combines with J gene TRBJ2-3, with 9 bases matching TRBD2. V was pared by 0 bases and J by 1 base, with 11 bases of the junction left unmatched. Looked up from germline, CDR1 is LGHNA and CDR2 is YNFKEQ. The CDR3 extends over 19 amino acids. The CDR3 bases are TGTGCCAGCAGCCAAGACGCCCCCCCGCGGGGGGGACGCACAGATACGCAGTATTTT. Protein: CASSQDAPPRGGRTDTQYF.

This clone was seen a handful of times. The same CDR3 arises from other DNA sequences in this sample as well. V gene TRBV29-1 combines with J gene TRBJ1-2, with a weak D call TRBD1 (5 bases). This CDR3 spans 11 amino acids. Between the trimmed V and J ends, which lost 7 bases and 2 bases, there was a span of 8 bases. Germline V gene data show CDR1 as SQVTM and CDR2 as ANQGSEA. The DNA of the CDR3 is TGCAGCGCTGGACAAAACTATGGCTACACCTTC. Its protein is CSAGQNYGYTF. Full variable domain (outside the CDR3, taken from reference TRBV29-1 and TRBJ1-2): SAVISQKPSRDICQRGTSLTIQCQVDSQVTMMFWYRQQPGQSLTLIATANQGSEATYESGFVIDKFPISRPNLTFSTLTVSNMSPEDSSIYLCSAGQNYGYTFGSGTRLTVV.

This chain uses TRBV6-5 with TRBJ1-3; no definite D call. The CDR3 contains 14 residues. Trimming left V 3 bases short and J 3 bases short, with 9 bases between. Germline V gives CDR1 MNHEY, CDR2 SVGAGI. CDR3 in DNA: TGTGCCAGCAGTTATGGGAGTGGTGGAAACACCATATATTTT. It encodes CASSYGSGGNTIYF.

J is TRBJ1-5 and V is TRBV6-5; 7 bases match TRBD1. Trimming removed 7 bases from V and 2 bases from J; junction bases left unmatched: 5. The CDR3 length is 14 residues. Germline-derived CDR1 and CDR2 are MNHEY and SVGAGI. CDR3 sequence reads: CASKQGTGNQPQHF. CDR3 in DNA: TGTGCCAGCAAACAGGGGACGGGCAATCAGCCCCAGCATTTT.

The chain employs TRBV11-2 and TRBJ1-4, with D possibly matching TRBD1 (5 bases). The CDR3 is 16 amino acids. Germline CDR1 and CDR2: SGHAT and FQNNGV. With 4 bases removed from V and 12 bases from J, the gap between germline ends came to 24 bases. In DNA form, the CDR3 reads TGTGCCAGCAGCTCCCGGTGGCAGGGCGGTCCTCAGGAACTGTTTTTT. Protein product: CASSSRWQGGPQELFF.

The rearrangement uses TRBV5-1 and TRBJ2-5; D is possibly TRBD1 (6 bases). The V gene's germline CDR1 is SGHRS and CDR2 YFSETQ. Trimming removed 4 bases at V and 0 bases at J, with 10 bases between. The CDR3 runs to 14 residues. Written as DNA, the CDR3 is TGCGCCAGCAGCCGGAACAGGGACCAAGAGACCCAGTACTTC. Translation gives CASSRNRDQETQYF.

The rearrangement uses TRBV4-1 and TRBJ1-1; TRBD1 is a possible D gene (5 bases). The CDR3 covers 14 residues. Looked up from germline, CDR1 is MGHRA and CDR2 is YSYEKL. The V gene lost 4 bases and the J gene lost 5 bases, with 14 bases spanning the gap. The CDR3 coding sequence is TGCGCCAGCAGCCCAATTCAGGGCGGAACTGAAGCTTTCTTT. Translating gives CASSPIQGGTEAFF.

This clone was found a few times. The chain employs TRBV4-3 and TRBJ2-7; D not resolved. V lost 1 base, J lost 4 bases, and 8 bases lay in between. The CDR3 extends over 13 amino acids. CDR1 and CDR2 (germline): LGHNA, YSLEER. The CDR3 loop reads CASSQGRVYEQYF. The CDR3 DNA reads as TGCGCCAGCAGCCAAGGCCGCGTGTACGAGCAGTACTTC.

This chain links TRBV5-8 with TRBJ1-1; TRBD1 aligns across 8 bases. The CDR3 loop spans 17 amino acids. J was trimmed by 5 bases and V by 0 bases; bases with no gene match: 12. Germline-derived CDR1 and CDR2 are SGHTS and YDEGEE. CDR3 DNA sequence: TGTGCCAGCAGCTTGGTTATCAGGGGGCGCGTAGGGACTGAAGCTTTCTTT. This encodes CASSLVIRGRVGTEAFF. The full variable domain, its missing parts supplied by reference TRBV5-8 and TRBJ1-1, is EAGVTQSPTHLIKTRGQQATLRCSPISGHTSVYWYQQALGLGLQFLLWYDEGEERNRGNFPPRFSGRQFPNYSSELNVNALELEDSALYLCASSLVIRGRVGTEAFFGQGTRLTVV.

V is TRBV4-1 and J is TRBJ1-2, with a weak D call TRBD1 (6 bases). V gave up 0 bases and J gave up 5 bases, with 13 bases separating them. The CDR3 extends over 15 amino acids. Per germline, CDR1 MGHRA and CDR2 YSYEKL. The DNA for the CDR3 is TGCGCCAGCAGCCAAGATTGGACAGATTTATATGGCTACACCTTC. Translation gives CASSQDWTDLYGYTF.

The V gene is TRBV6-5, the J gene TRBJ2-2; 10 bases line up with TRBD1. The CDR3 is made up of 15 amino acids. CDR1 is MNHEY, CDR2 SVGAGI, per germline. Trimming removed 6 bases from V and 1 base from J; junction bases left unmatched: 2. The CDR3 nucleotides are TGTGCCAGCAGGGGACAGGGGCGGAACACCGGGGAGCTGTTTTTT. Its protein is CASRGQGRNTGELFF.

The CDR3 DNA reads TGTGCCAGCAGCCAAGGGTACCGGGGGACCACTGAAGCTTTCTTT. Protein sequence: CASSQGYRGTTEAFF. The V call is TRBV14, the J call TRBJ1-1, with a weak D call TRBD1 (5 bases). Germline CDR1 SGHDN, CDR2 FVKESK. The length of the CDR3 is 15 residues. The V and J ends lost 1 base and 4 bases respectively, with 13 bases between them. Looking up the rest from reference TRBV14 and TRBJ1-1 gives the full variable domain: EAGVTQFPSHSVIEKGQTVTLRCDPISGHDNLYWYRRVMGKEIKFLLHFVKESKQDESGMPNNRFLAERTGGTYSTLKVQPAELEDSGVYFCASSQGYRGTTEAFFGQGTRLTVV.

This clone occurred a few times. The chain's CDR3 is CASSFASEETQYF. The CDR3 nucleotides read TGTGCCAGCAGCTTTGCATCGGAAGAGACCCAGTACTTC. The J gene is TRBJ2-5, the V gene TRBV7-9; D is ambiguous. Germline V gives CDR1 SEHNR, CDR2 FQNEAQ (reference sequence). The CDR3 contains 13 residues. With 3 bases removed from V and 3 bases from J, the gap between germline ends came to 8 bases.

As to this clone: The identical CDR3 is also encoded by other nucleotide sequences in the sample. The CDR3: CASSVGPSGTDTQYF. CDR3 DNA sequence: TGTGCCAGCAGCGTAGGGCCCAGCGGCACAGATACGCAGTATTTT. This chain uses TRBV9 with TRBJ2-3; D gene uncertain. CDR3 length: 15 amino acids. CDR1 SGDLS and CDR2 YYNGEE come from the germline V gene. V lost 0 bases and J lost 1, with 9 bases in between.

This rearrangement joins TRBV5-5 to TRBJ1-2; 10 bases fit TRBD1. The germline V gene has CDR1 SGHKS and CDR2 YYEKEE (reference sequence). Trimming removed 4 bases from V and 4 bases from J; junction bases left unmatched: 7. The CDR3 is 15 residues long. The DNA of the CDR3 is TGTGCCAGCAGCCCGGGACAGGGGTATTCCTATGGCTACACCTTC. It is translated as CASSPGQGYSYGYTF.

Only one count was recorded for this clone. CDR3 in DNA: TGTGCCACCGGACTAGCGGGGGAGGAGACCCAGTACTTC. As protein: CATGLAGEETQYF. The rearrangement uses TRBV10-3 and TRBJ2-5; 13 bases align to TRBD2. Germline lookup yields CDR1 ENHRY and CDR2 SYGVKD. The junction had 4 bases not matched to a gene; V was cut back by 10 bases and J by 5 bases. This CDR3 is built from 13 residues.

V is TRBV11-2 and J is TRBJ2-7, with TRBD2 matching 7 bases. With 1 base clipped from V and 4 bases from J, the junction kept 4 bases outside the gene matches. CDR1 is SGHAT, CDR2 FQNNGV, per germline. The CDR3 contains 14 residues. The CDR3 DNA follows: TGTGCCAGCAGCTTAGGAGCGGGGACTTACGAGCAGTACTTC. Protein: CASSLGAGTYEQYF.